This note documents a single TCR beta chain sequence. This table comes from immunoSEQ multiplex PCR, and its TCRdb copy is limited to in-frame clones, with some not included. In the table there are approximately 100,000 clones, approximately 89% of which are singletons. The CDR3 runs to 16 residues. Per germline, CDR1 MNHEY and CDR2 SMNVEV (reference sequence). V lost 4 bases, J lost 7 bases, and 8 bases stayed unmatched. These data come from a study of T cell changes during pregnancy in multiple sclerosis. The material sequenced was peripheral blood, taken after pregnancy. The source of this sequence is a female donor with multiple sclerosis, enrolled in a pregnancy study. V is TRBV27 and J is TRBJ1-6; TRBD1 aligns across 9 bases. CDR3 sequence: CASSSGGTGRNSPLHF. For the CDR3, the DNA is TGTGCCAGCAGTTCCGGAGGGACAGGGAGGAATTCACCCCTCCACTTT.